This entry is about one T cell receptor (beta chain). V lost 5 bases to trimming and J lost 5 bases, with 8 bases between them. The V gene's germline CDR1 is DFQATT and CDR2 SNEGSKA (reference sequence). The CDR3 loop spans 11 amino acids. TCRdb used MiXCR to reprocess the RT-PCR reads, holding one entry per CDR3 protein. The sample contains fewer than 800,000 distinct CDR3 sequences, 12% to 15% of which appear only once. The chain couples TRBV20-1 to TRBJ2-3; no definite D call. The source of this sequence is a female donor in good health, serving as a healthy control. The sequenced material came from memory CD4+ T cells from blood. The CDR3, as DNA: TGCAGTGCTGGAACAATAGATACGCAGTATTTT. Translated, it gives CSAGTIDTQYF.